Sequencing of this T cell receptor beta chain was carried out in a study of T cells in localized non-small cell lung cancer (TCRdb year 2020). At the level of the whole study: T cell repertoires of a few hundred early-stage NSCLC patients were analyzed, with tumors being compared against uninvolved tumor-adjacent lungs. All 250 or so NSCLC patients in the cohort were treatment-naive and had localized lung tumors that were resected. NSCLC patients had a mean age of roughly 66 years, and more than 120 were male and around 99 female. Results and caveats for the whole study, not just this receptor: Because multi-region tumor sequencing was not done, intratumor heterogeneity could not be ruled out. A median of roughly 60 of the top 100 tumor clones were detected in paired uninvolved adjacent lung, and around 27 of these tumor clones were also found among the top 100 clones of the paired uninvolved adjacent lung. Uninvolved tumor-adjacent lung showed the highest T cell clonality, higher than tumor, which suggests more focused antigenic responses in the uninvolved tumor-adjacent lung. Higher T cell density in blood was associated with longer overall survival, whereas higher clonality in adjacent lung was associated with shorter survival. Since the design was exploratory, TCR variables were selected using unadjusted p-values with no false-discovery rate correction.

The immunoSEQ Assay was used to sequence TCR beta CDR3 regions from DNA. In the source study's methods: T cell density was computed as TCR beta template counts normalized to usable DNA estimated by amplifying housekeeping genes. Richness was estimated using the preseqR package, with extrapolation to 400,000 templates for PBMC samples and to 120,000 templates for tissue samples. Clonality was defined by subtracting Pielou's evenness from one. Tissue-enriched TCRs were identified through differential abundance testing performed on productive amino-acid clonotypes, with a minimum total count of 5 and an alpha of 0.1. Repertoire overlap between compartments was quantified with the Jaccard Index and Morisita Overlap Index. GLIPH grouped TCR beta CDR3s together with public tetramer-defined viral CDR3s, and a viral motif had to include at least three viral sequences and also show V-gene enrichment. Not all clones reach the TCRdb copy of this immuneACCESS table, which keeps in-frame sequences only. Checked studies attribute under half of the gap to unresolved V genes and leave the rest unexplained. V and J calls plus clone size are reproduced from that table; the DNA served to infer D and trimming. This sample is represented by 10,000 to 15,000 clones; about 86% of them were singletons. Of the sample, roughly 50% falls within the top ten clones.

Concerning this clone itself: The specificity of this receptor is unknown. The input lacks base qualities; no much larger clone sits a single base away.

From its cysteine to its phenylalanine, the CDR3 spans 11 amino acids. The only DNA kept is the CDR3, 33 bases in frame from the first base. V is shortened by 3 bases, J by 10 bases, and the region joining them spans 12 bases. CDR1 and CDR2 were assigned from the germline V gene (reference sequence) as DFQATT and SNEGSKA. At diagnosis, tumor, uninvolved tumor-adjacent lung and peripheral blood were collected and then preserved as a mix of FFPE and fresh-frozen material. For TCR repertoire profiling, blood samples were analyzed in the form of peripheral blood mononuclear cells. The TCR originated in an older male donor with stage III lung adenocarcinoma. Sequenced material: peripheral blood, taken before any cancer treatment. The receptor chain draws on TRBV20-1 and TRBJ1-1; TRBD1 is perhaps the D gene, given 5 matching bases. The CDR3 protein is CSARAGEGAFF. The base sequence is TGCAGTGCTAGGGCGGGGGAGGGAGCTTTCTTT.